Listed below are T cell receptor beta chains from one sample, sequenced in a study of Ad26.COV2.S vaccination and SARS-CoV-2 variants. The protocol was immunoSEQ multiplex PCR, while the TCRdb copy is restricted to in-frame clones and leaves out a portion. The repertoire holds under 600,000 clones, roughly 87% seen once, with about 1.5% in the top ten. Specimen: peripheral blood, collected in a trial of Ad26.COV2.S vaccine versus placebo. The origin of the receptors is a person between 18 and 60 years old who received the Ad26.COV2.S COVID-19 vaccine or a placebo. Both conserved end residues are part of each CDR3. Fields, in order: D gene, J gene, V gene, clone size, CDR3 DNA, CDR3 protein. A D gene is named only where the DNA matches it firmly. Some rows mark clone size as missing; the rest say once, few, many or name a class of expanded clone.

d_call: -; j_call: TRBJ1-1; v_call: TRBV9; clone_size: -; cdr3_nt: TGTGCCAGCAGCGTAGGAGGAGACACTCACACTGAAGCTTTCTTT; cdr3_aa: CASSVGGDTHTEAFF
d_call: TRBD1; j_call: TRBJ2-5; v_call: TRBV18; clone_size: -; cdr3_nt: TGTGCCAGCTCCCCCACGTCGACAGGGATCAGAGAGACCCAGTACTTC; cdr3_aa: CASSPTSTGIRETQYF
d_call: TRBD1; j_call: TRBJ1-3; v_call: TRBV11-2; clone_size: -; cdr3_nt: TGTGCCAGCAGCGACGGACAGGGGCGAGGGAACACCATATATTTT; cdr3_aa: CASSDGQGRGNTIYF
d_call: TRBD1; j_call: TRBJ2-7; v_call: TRBV5-1; clone_size: once; cdr3_nt: TGCGCCAGCAGCTTAATACAGGGGGCATCCTACGAGCAGTACTTC; cdr3_aa: CASSLIQGASYEQYF
d_call: -; j_call: TRBJ2-2; v_call: TRBV5-1; clone_size: -; cdr3_nt: TGCGCCAGCAGCTTGGTTTTCGGTTCCGCAGGCGCGAACACCGGGGAGCTGTTTTTT; cdr3_aa: CASSLVFGSAGANTGELFF
d_call: TRBD2; j_call: TRBJ2-2; v_call: TRBV3-1/TRBV3-2; clone_size: -; cdr3_nt: TGTGCCAGCAGCCAAGTTTGGGCTAGCGGGAGGGCAGCGAACACCGGGGAGCTGTTTTTT; cdr3_aa: CASSQVWASGRAANTGELFF
d_call: -; j_call: TRBJ1-2; v_call: TRBV14; clone_size: -; cdr3_nt: TGTGCCAGCAGCCCCTCCCCGATGCAGGGTGTGAGCGGCTACACCTTC; cdr3_aa: CASSPSPMQGVSGYTF
d_call: TRBD2; j_call: TRBJ2-7; v_call: TRBV10-3; clone_size: -; cdr3_nt: TGTGCCATCAGTGAGCTTCGGACTAGCGGGAGGGGAAACGAGCAGTACTTC; cdr3_aa: CAISELRTSGRGNEQYF
d_call: -; j_call: TRBJ2-4; v_call: TRBV24-1; clone_size: -; cdr3_nt: TGTGCCACCAGTGATTTGGTGCTGCCAGAAAACATTCAGTACTTC; cdr3_aa: CATSDLVLPENIQYF
d_call: -; j_call: TRBJ1-3; v_call: TRBV28; clone_size: -; cdr3_nt: TGTGCCAGCCAGTCTGGAAACACCATATATTTT; cdr3_aa: CASQSGNTIYF
d_call: -; j_call: TRBJ1-5; v_call: TRBV30; clone_size: -; cdr3_nt: TGTGCCTGGAGTGCAATCGGACCTCTGAATAGCAATCAGCCCCAGCATTTT; cdr3_aa: CAWSAIGPLNSNQPQHF
d_call: TRBD1; j_call: TRBJ1-2; v_call: TRBV29-1; clone_size: -; cdr3_nt: TGCAGCGCCCAGGGGGACAAGCCATATGGCTACACCTTC; cdr3_aa: CSAQGDKPYGYTF
d_call: TRBD1; j_call: TRBJ1-1; v_call: TRBV6-1; clone_size: -; cdr3_nt: TGTGCCAGCAGTGAGGACAGGAGGAACACTGAAGCTTTCTTT; cdr3_aa: CASSEDRRNTEAFF
d_call: TRBD2; j_call: TRBJ2-5; v_call: TRBV5-8; clone_size: -; cdr3_nt: TGTGCCAGCAGCTTGCGGAAGTTGACTAGCGGGTTTGAAGAGACCCAGTACTTC; cdr3_aa: CASSLRKLTSGFEETQYF
d_call: TRBD1; j_call: TRBJ2-3; v_call: TRBV12-5; clone_size: -; cdr3_nt: TGTGCTAGTGGTTTGGGACAGGGGGCGATGGTTACGCAGTATTTT; cdr3_aa: CASGLGQGAMVTQYF
d_call: TRBD2; j_call: TRBJ2-2; v_call: TRBV29-1; clone_size: -; cdr3_nt: TGCAGCGTTGATCGACGGGAGGCCGGGGAGCTGTTTTTT; cdr3_aa: CSVDRREAGELFF
d_call: -; j_call: TRBJ2-3; v_call: TRBV6-1; clone_size: -; cdr3_nt: TGTGCCATCTCCCCGAGCGGCACAGATACGCAGTATTTT; cdr3_aa: CAISPSGTDTQYF
d_call: -; j_call: TRBJ2-2; v_call: TRBV5-1; clone_size: -; cdr3_nt: TGCGCCAGCAGCTTGCGGAGGGGGGCCCAGGCCACCGGGGAGCTGTTTTTT; cdr3_aa: CASSLRRGAQATGELFF
d_call: -; j_call: TRBJ2-6; v_call: TRBV19; clone_size: once; cdr3_nt: TGTGCCACCACTCACCCGTCTGGGGCCAACGTCCTGACTTTC; cdr3_aa: CATTHPSGANVLTF
d_call: -; j_call: TRBJ2-7; v_call: TRBV6-2/TRBV6-3; clone_size: -; cdr3_nt: TGTGCCAGCAGCCCTGATGCGGCGGGGTCTTACGAGCAGTACTTC; cdr3_aa: CASSPDAAGSYEQYF
d_call: TRBD2; j_call: TRBJ2-3; v_call: TRBV7-8; clone_size: once; cdr3_nt: TGTGCCAGCAGCCTCACCCCGGGGGGGGATACGCAGTATTTT; cdr3_aa: CASSLTPGGDTQYF
d_call: -; j_call: TRBJ1-3; v_call: TRBV30; clone_size: -; cdr3_nt: TGTGCCTGGAGTGTACAACAGGCTGGAAACACCATATATTTT; cdr3_aa: CAWSVQQAGNTIYF
d_call: TRBD2; j_call: TRBJ2-5; v_call: TRBV5-1; clone_size: -; cdr3_nt: TGCGCCAGCAGCTCAGGACTAGCTAAGGAGACCCAGTACTTC; cdr3_aa: CASSSGLAKETQYF